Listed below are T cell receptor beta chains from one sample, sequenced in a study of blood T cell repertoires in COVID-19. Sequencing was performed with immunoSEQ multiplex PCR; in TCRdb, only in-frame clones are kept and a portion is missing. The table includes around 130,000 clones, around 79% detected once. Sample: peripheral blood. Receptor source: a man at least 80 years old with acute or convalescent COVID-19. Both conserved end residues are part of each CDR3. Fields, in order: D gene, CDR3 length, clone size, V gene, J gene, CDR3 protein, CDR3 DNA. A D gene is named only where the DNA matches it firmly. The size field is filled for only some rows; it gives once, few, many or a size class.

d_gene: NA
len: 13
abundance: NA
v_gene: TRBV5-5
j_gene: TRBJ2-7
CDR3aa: CASSLIGTYEQYF
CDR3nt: TGTGCCAGCAGCTTGATCGGTACCTACGAGCAGTACTTC

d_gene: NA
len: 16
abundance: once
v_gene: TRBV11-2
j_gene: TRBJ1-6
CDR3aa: CASGPNQGGNNSPLHF
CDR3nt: TGTGCCAGCGGACCAAACCAGGGCGGTAATAATTCACCCCTCCACTTT

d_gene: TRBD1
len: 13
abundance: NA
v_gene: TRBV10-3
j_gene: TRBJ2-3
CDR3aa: CATGTGEVDTQYF
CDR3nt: TGTGCCACGGGGACAGGGGAGGTGGATACGCAGTATTTT

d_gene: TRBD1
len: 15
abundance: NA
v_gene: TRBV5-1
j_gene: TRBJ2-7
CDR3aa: CASSLGGQGAFEQYF
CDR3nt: TGCGCCAGCAGCTTGGGGGGACAGGGAGCTTTCGAGCAGTACTTC

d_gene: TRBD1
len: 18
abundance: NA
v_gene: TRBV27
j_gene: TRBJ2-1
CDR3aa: CASSLSRTPGQGTNEQFF
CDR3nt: TGTGCCAGCAGTTTATCGAGAACCCCGGGACAGGGAACCAATGAGCAGTTCTTC

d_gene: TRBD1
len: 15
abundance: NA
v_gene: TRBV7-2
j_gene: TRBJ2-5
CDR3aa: CASSSTGTVKETQYF
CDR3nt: TGTGCCAGCAGCTCGACCGGGACAGTTAAAGAGACCCAGTACTTC

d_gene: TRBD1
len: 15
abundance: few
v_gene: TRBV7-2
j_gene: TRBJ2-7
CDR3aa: CASSLGGRGPYEQYF
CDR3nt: TGTGCCAGCAGCTTAGGAGGCAGGGGGCCGTACGAGCAGTACTTC

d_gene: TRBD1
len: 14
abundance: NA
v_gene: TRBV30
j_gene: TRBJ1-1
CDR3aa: CAWGRGRKNTEAFF
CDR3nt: TGTGCCTGGGGCAGGGGGCGTAAGAACACTGAAGCTTTCTTT

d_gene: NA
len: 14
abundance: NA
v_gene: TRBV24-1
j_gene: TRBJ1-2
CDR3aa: CATSDVNRDYGYTF
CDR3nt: TGTGCCACCAGTGACGTGAACAGGGACTATGGCTACACCTTC

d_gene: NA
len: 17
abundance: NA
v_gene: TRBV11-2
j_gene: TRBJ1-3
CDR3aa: CASSHITGNPPGNTIYF
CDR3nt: TGTGCCAGCAGCCACATTACAGGGAACCCGCCTGGAAACACCATATATTTT

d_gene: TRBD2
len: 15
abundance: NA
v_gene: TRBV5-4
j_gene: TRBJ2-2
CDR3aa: CASSLKRGGLWELFF
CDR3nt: TGTGCCAGCAGCTTGAAGCGGGGTGGGCTCTGGGAGCTGTTTTTT

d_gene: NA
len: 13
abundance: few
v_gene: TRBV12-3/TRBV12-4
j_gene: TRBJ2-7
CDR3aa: CASSLAGSSEQYF
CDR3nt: TGTGCCAGCAGTTTAGCGGGGAGTAGCGAGCAGTACTTC

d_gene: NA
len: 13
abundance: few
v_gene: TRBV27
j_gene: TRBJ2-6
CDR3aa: CASSLSGANVLTF
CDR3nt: TGTGCCAGCAGTCTTTCCGGGGCCAACGTCCTGACTTTC

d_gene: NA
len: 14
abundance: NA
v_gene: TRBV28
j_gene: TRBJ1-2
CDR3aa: CASSLFRRNYGYTF
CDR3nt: TGTGCCAGCAGTTTATTCCGCAGAAACTATGGCTACACCTTC

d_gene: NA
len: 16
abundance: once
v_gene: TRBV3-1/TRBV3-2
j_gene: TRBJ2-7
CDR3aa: CASSQPIGGGSYEQYF
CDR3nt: TGTGCCAGCAGCCAGCCCATAGGGGGGGGGTCCTACGAGCAGTACTTC

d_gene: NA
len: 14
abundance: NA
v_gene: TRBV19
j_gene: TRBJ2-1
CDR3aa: CASSIGGQSNEQFF
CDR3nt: TGTGCCAGTAGTATAGGTGGGCAGAGCAATGAGCAGTTCTTC

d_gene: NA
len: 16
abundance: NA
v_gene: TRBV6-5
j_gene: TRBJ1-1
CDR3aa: CASSYLRNQGNTEAFF
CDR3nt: TGTGCCAGCAGTTACCTAAGGAATCAGGGGAACACTGAAGCTTTCTTT

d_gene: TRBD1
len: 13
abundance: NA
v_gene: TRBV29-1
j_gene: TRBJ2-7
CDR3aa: CSVKQGGIYEQYF
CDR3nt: TGCAGCGTCAAGCAAGGGGGCATCTACGAGCAGTACTTC

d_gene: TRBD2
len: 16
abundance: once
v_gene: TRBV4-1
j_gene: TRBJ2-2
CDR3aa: CASSQDIAGGTGELFF
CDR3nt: TGCGCCAGCAGCCAGGATATAGCGGGGGGGACCGGGGAGCTGTTTTTT

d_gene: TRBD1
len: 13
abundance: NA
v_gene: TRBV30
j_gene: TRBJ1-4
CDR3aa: CAWNPGQGEKLFF
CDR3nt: TGTGCCTGGAATCCGGGACAGGGTGAAAAACTGTTTTTT

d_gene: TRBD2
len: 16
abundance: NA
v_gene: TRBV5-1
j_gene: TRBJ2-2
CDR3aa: CASTTRPSGGAGELFF
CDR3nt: TGCGCCAGCACGACACGGCCTAGCGGGGGGGCCGGGGAGCTGTTTTTT

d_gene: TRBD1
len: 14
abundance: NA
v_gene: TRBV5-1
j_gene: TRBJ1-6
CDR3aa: CASGGDRENSPLHF
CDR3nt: TGCGCCAGCGGAGGGGACAGGGAAAATTCACCCCTCCACTTT

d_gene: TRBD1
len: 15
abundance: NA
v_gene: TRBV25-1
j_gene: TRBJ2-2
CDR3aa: CASRARTGNTGELFF
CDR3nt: TGTGCCAGCAGGGCTAGGACAGGCAACACCGGGGAGCTGTTTTTT

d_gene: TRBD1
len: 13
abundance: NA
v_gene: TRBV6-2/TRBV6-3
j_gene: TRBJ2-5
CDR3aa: CASSINRGETQYF
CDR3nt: TGTGCCAGCAGTATAAACAGGGGAGAGACCCAGTACTTC

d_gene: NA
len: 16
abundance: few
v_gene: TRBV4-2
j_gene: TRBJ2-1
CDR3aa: CASSQAGTNTYNEQFF
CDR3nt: TGTGCCAGCAGCCAGGCCGGGACAAATACCTACAATGAGCAGTTCTTC

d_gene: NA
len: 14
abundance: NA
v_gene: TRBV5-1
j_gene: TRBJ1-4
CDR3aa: CASSTGRGREKLFF
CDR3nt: TGCGCCAGCAGTACAGGGCGCGGGAGGGAAAAACTGTTTTTT

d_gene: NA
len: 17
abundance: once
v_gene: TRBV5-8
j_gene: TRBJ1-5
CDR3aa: CASSLETQSPGNQPQHF
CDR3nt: TGTGCCAGCAGCTTAGAGACTCAGAGCCCGGGCAATCAGCCCCAGCATTTT

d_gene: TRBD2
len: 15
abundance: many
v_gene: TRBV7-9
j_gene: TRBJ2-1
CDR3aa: CASSLVGGGTNEQFF
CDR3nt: TGTGCCAGCAGCTTAGTAGGCGGGGGGACGAATGAGCAGTTCTTC

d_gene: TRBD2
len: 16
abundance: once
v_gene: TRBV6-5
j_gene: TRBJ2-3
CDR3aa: CASSYSSGGLLDTQYF
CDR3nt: TGTGCCAGCAGTTACTCGAGCGGGGGGCTCCTCGATACGCAGTATTTT

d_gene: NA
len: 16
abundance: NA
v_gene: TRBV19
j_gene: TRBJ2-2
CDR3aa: CASSIESLRNTGELFF
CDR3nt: TGTGCCAGTAGTATAGAATCCCTGCGCAACACCGGGGAGCTGTTTTTT

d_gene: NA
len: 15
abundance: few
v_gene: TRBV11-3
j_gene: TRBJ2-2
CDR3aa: CASSLAGAGAGELFF
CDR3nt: TGTGCCAGCAGCTTAGCAGGGGCCGGGGCCGGGGAGCTGTTTTTT

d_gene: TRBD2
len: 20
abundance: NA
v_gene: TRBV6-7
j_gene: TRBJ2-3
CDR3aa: CASSPRVAGGQLESTDTQYF
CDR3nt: TGTGCCAGCAGTCCGAGGGTAGCGGGGGGGCAGTTAGAGAGCACAGATACGCAGTATTTT

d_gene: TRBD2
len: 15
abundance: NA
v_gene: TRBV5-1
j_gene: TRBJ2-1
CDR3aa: CASSLAPGGYNEQFF
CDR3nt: TGCGCCAGCAGCTTGGCCCCGGGGGGGTACAATGAGCAGTTCTTC

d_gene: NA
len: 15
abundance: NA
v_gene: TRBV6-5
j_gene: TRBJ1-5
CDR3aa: CASSYSSNSNQPQHF
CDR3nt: TGTGCCAGCAGTTACTCGAGTAATAGCAATCAGCCCCAGCATTTT

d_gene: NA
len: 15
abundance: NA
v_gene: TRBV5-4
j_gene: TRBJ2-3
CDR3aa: CASEGGAGRTDTQYF
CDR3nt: TGTGCCAGCGAGGGGGGGGCGGGTCGGACAGATACGCAGTATTTT

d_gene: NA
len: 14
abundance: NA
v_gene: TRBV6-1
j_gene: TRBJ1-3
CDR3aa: CASSELASRDTIYF
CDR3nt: TGTGCCAGCAGTGAATTGGCGTCCCGGGACACCATATATTTT

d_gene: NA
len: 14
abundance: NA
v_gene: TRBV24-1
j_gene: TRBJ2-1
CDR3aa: CATSADGSYNEQFF
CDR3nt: TGTGCCACCAGCGCAGATGGCTCCTACAATGAGCAGTTCTTC

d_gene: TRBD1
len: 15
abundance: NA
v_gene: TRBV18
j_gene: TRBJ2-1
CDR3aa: CASSSTGGSYNEQFF
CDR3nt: TGTGCCAGCTCATCGACAGGGGGGTCCTACAATGAGCAGTTCTTC